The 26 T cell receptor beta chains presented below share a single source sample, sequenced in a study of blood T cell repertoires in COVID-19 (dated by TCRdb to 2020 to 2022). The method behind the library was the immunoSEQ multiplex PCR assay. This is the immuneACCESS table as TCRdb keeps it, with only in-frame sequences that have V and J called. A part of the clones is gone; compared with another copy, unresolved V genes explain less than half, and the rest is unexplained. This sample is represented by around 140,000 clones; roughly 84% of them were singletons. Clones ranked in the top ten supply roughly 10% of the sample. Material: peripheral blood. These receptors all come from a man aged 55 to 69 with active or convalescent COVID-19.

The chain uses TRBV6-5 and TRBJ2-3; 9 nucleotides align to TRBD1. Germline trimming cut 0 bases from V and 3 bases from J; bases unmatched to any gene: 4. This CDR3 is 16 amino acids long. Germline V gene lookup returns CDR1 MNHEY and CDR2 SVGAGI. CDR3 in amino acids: CASSYSRDRVTDTQYF. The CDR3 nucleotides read TGTGCCAGCAGTTACTCGAGGGACAGGGTGACAGATACGCAGTATTTT.

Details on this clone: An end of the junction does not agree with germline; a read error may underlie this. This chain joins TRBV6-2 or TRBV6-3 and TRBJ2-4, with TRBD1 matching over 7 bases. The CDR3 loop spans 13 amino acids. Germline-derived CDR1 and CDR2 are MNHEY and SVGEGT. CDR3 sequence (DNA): TGTGCCAGCAGTTACTCCGCCGGGACAGAGCCCCACTTC. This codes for CASSYSAGTEPHF.

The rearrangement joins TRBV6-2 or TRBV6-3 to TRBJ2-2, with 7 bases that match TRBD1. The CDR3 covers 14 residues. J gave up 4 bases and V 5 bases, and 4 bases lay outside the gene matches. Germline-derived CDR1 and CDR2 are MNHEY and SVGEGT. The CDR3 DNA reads TGTGCCAGCAGTGACGGACAGGTCACCGGGGAGCTGTTTTTT. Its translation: CASSDGQVTGELFF.

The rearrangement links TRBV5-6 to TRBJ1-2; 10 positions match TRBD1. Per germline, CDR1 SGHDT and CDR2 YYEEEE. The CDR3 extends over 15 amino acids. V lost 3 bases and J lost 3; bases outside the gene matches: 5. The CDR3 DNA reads TGTGCCAGCAGCTCCCTGACAGGGGGCGACTATGGCTACACCTTC. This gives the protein CASSSLTGGDYGYTF.

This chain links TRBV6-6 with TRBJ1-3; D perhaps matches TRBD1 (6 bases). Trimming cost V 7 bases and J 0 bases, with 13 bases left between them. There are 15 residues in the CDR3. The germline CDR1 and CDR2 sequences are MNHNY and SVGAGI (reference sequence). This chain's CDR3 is CASTPTGSSGNTIYF. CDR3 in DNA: TGTGCCAGCACCCCTACAGGGAGCTCTGGAAACACCATATATTTT.

Here the CDR3 DNA reads TGCGCCAGCAGCTTGGAGGGAGTTAGTTTGGACGAGCAGTACTTC. Amino acids: CASSLEGVSLDEQYF. The chain employs TRBV5-1 and TRBJ2-7; possibly TRBD2 for D (5 bases). From germline, CDR1 is SGHRS and CDR2 YFSETQ. The CDR3 loop spans 15 amino acids. The V and J ends lost 0 bases and 5 bases respectively, with 15 bases between them.

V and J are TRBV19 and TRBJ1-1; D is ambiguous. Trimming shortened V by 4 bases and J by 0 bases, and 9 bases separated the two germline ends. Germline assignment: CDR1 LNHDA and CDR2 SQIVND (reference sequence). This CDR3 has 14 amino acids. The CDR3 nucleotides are TGTGCCAGTAGTACCCAAACAGTGAACACTGAAGCTTTCTTT. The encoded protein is CASSTQTVNTEAFF.

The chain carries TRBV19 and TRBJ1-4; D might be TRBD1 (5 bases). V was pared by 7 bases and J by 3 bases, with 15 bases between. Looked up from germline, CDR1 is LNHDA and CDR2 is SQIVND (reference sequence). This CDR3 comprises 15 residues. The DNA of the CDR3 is TGTGCCAGTATTAAAGGGGCAGCACCTAATGAAAAACTGTTTTTT. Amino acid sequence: CASIKGAAPNEKLFF. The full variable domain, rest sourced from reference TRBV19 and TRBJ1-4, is DGGITQSPKYLFRKEGQNVTLSCEQNLNHDAMYWYRQDPGQGLRLIYYSQIVNDFQKGDIAEGYSVSREKKESFPLTVTSAQKNPTAFYLCASIKGAAPNEKLFFGSGTQLSVL.

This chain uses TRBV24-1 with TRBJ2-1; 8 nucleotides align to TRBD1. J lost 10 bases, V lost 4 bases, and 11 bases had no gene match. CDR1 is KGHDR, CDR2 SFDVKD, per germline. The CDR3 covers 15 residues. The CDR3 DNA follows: TGTGCCACCAGTGACTACGTTACAGGGGGTGGGGAGCAGTTCTTC. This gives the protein CATSDYVTGGGEQFF.

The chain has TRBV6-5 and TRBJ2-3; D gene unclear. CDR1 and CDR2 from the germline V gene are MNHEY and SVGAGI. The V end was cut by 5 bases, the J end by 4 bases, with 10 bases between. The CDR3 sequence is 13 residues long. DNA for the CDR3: TGTGCCAGCAGTACCTTAGAACCAGATACGCAGTATTTT. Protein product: CASSTLEPDTQYF.

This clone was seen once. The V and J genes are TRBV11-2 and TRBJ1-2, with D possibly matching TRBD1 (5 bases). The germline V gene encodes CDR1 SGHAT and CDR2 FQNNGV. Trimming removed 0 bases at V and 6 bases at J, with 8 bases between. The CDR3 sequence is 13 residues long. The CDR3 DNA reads TGTGCCAGCAGCTTAGAAGGGGCAAATGGCTACACCTTC. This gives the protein CASSLEGANGYTF. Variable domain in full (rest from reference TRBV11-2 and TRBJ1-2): EAGVAQSPRYKIIEKRQSVAFWCNPISGHATLYWYQQILGQGPKLLIQFQNNGVVDDSQLPKDRFSAERLKGVDSTLKIQPAKLEDSAVYLCASSLEGANGYTFGSGTRLTVV.

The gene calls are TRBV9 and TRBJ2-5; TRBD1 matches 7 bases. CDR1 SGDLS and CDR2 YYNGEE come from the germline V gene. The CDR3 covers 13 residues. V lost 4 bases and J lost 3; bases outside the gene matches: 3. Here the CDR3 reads CASSPGTEETQYF. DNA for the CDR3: TGTGCCAGCAGCCCCGGGACAGAAGAGACCCAGTACTTC. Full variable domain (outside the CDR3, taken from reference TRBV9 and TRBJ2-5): DSGVTQTPKHLITATGQRVTLRCSPRSGDLSVYWYQQSLDQGLQFLIQYYNGEERAKGNILERFSAQQFPDLHSELNLSSLELGDSALYFCASSPGTEETQYFGPGTRLLVL.

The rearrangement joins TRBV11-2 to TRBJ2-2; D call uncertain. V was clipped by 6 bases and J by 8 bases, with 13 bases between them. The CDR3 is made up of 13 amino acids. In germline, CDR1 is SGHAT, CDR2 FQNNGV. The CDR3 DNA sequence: TGTGCCAGCAGTTATTTGAGGATGGGGGAGCTGTTTTTT. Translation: CASSYLRMGELFF.

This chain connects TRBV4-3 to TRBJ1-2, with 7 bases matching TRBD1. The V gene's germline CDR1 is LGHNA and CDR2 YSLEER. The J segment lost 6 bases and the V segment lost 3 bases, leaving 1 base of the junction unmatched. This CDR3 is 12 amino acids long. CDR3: CASSQTGNGYTF. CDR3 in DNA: TGCGCCAGCAGCCAGACAGGGAATGGCTACACCTTC.

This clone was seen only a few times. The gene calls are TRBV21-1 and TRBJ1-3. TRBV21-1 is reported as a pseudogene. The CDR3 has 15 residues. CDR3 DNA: TGTGCCAGCAGCAAATCGAGGAGGTCTGGAAACACCATATATTTT. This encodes CASSKSRRSGNTIYF.

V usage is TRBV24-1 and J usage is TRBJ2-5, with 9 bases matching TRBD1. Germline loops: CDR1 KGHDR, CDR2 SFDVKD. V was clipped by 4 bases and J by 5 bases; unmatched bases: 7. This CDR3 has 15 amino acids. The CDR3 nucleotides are TGTGCCACCAGTGACGCCGACAGGGGGAAGGAGACCCAGTACTTC. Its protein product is CATSDADRGKETQYF.

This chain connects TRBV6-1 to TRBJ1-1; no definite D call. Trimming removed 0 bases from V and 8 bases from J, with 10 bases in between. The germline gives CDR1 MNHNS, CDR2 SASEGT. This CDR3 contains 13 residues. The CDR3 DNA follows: TGTGCCAGCAGTGAAGCGTTGTTCAGGGAAGCTTTCTTT. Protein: CASSEALFREAFF.

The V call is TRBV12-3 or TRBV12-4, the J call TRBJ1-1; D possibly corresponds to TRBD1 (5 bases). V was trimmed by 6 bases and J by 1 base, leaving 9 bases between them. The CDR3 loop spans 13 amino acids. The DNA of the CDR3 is TGTGCCAGCAGAATTACAGGGAACACTGAAGCTTTCTTT. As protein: CASRITGNTEAFF.

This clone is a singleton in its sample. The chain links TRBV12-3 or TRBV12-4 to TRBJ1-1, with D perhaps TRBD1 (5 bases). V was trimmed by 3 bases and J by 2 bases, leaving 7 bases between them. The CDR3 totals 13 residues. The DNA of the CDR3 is TGTGCCAGCAGTTTGACAGATAACACTGAAGCTTTCTTT. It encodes CASSLTDNTEAFF.

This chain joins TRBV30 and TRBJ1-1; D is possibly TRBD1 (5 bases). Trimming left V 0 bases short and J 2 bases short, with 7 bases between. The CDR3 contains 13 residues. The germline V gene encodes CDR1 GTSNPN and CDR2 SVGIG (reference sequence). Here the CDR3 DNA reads TGTGCCTGGAGTGTACAGGCCAACACTGAAGCTTTCTTT. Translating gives CAWSVQANTEAFF.

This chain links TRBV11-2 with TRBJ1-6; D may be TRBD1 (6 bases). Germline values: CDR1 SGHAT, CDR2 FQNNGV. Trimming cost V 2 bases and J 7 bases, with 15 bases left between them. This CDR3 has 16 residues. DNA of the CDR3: TGTGCCAGCAGCTTAATAGTTTCACAGGGAAATTCACCCCTCCACTTT. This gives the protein CASSLIVSQGNSPLHF.

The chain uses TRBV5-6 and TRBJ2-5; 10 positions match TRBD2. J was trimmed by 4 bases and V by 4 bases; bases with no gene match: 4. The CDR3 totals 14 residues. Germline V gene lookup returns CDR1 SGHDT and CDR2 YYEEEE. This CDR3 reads CASSGGLALETQYF. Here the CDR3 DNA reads TGTGCCAGCAGCGGGGGACTAGCGCTAGAGACCCAGTACTTC.

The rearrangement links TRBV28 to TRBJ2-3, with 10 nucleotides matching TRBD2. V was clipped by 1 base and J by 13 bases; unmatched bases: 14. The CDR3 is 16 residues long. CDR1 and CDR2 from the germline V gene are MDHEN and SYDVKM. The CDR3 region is CASSLSASGGGFHEYF. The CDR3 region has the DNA TGTGCCAGCAGTTTATCGGCTAGCGGGGGAGGCTTTCATGAGTATTTT.

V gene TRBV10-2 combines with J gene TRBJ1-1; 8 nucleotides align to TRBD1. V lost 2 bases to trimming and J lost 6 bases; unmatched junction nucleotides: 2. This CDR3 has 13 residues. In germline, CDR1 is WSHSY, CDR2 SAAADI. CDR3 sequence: CASSEGQGPEAFF. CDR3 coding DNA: TGCGCCAGCAGTGAGGGACAGGGACCTGAAGCTTTCTTT.

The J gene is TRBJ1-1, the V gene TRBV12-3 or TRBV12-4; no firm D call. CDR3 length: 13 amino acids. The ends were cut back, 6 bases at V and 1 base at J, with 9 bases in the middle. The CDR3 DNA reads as TGTGCCAGCAGCTCTGAGGGGAACACTGAAGCTTTCTTT. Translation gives CASSSEGNTEAFF.

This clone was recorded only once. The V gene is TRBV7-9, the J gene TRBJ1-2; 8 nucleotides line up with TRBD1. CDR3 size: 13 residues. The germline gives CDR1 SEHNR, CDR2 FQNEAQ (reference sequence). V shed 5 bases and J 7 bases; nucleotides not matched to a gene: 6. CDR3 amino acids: CASSKDRVGGYTF. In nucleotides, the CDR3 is TGTGCCAGCAGCAAGGACAGGGTGGGTGGCTACACCTTC.